This TCR beta chain originates from a study of blood T cell repertoires in COVID-19. Turning to the study itself: Sources were T cells, B-cell-depleted T cells, or PBMCs; the material itself was cDNA or gDNA.

The CDR3 sequence is 14 residues long. The germline V gene encodes CDR1 LNHDA and CDR2 SQIVND (reference sequence). V gave up 5 bases and J gave up 5 bases; unmatched junction bases: 7. Per the authors' pipeline: Cell counts per sample came from amplifying reference gene primers. Assay used: immunoSEQ multiplex PCR; TCRdb lists only in-frame clones, some missing. From that table come the V and J calls and clone size; the DNA was used to work out D and trimming. This table holds around 340,000 clones, approximately 90% found once. This sequence joins TRBV19 and TRBJ2-7; 9 bases line up with TRBD1. The sample comprised peripheral blood. This receptor was obtained from a woman aged 55 to 70 with COVID-19, enrolled during active disease. Written as DNA, the CDR3 is TGTGCCAGTAGTTCCCGGGACAGGGTCCACGAGCAGTACTTC. Its translation is CASSSRDRVHEQYF.